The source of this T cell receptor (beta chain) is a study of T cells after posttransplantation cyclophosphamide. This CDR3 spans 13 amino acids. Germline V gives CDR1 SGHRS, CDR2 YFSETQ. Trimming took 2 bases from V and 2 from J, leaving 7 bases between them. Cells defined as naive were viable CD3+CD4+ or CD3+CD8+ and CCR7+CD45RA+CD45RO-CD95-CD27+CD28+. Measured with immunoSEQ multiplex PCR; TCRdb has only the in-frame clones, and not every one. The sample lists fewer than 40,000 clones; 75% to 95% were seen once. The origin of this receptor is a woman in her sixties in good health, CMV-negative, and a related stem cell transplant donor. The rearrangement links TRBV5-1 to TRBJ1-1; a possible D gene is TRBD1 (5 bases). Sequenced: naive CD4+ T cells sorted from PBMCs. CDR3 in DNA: TGCGCCAGCAGCTTCAGGGTCAACACTGAAGCTTTCTTT. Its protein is CASSFRVNTEAFF.